This TCR beta chain originates from a study of vaccination effects on CD4 cells after COVID-19. Whole-study context: Samples gathered post-vaccine arrived a median of 72 days past the second dose.

Details on this clone: The antigen remains unidentified.

Antigen-specific CD4+ T cells were expanded with viral peptide pools in the ViraFEST assay before sequencing. Culture lasted about ten days before CD4+ T cell isolation. The cohort was immunized with two doses of either the BNT162b2 or mRNA-1273 vaccine. This table comes from immunoSEQ multiplex PCR, and its TCRdb copy is limited to in-frame clones, with some not included. The data show approximately 28,000 clones, roughly 81% seen once. Whole-study results and caveats: The study, lacking early post-infection timepoints, had few convalescent patients. Long after vaccination, the clones induced by infection and by vaccine shrank markedly in size.

Sample: CD4+ T cells from PBMCs cultured with HCoV-229E spike peptides, taken after COVID-19 vaccination. This clonotype originated in a human donor who received a COVID-19 vaccine.

DNA for the CDR3: TGTGCCAGCAGCCTAGGGGGCGCCGAAGATACGCAGTATTTT. Protein sequence: CASSLGGAEDTQYF. This chain connects TRBV7-2 to TRBJ2-3; TRBD1 agrees at 7 bases. V dropped 5 bases and J dropped 5; count of bases not matched to a gene: 7. The CDR3 length is 14 residues. The germline CDR1 and CDR2 sequences are SGHTA and FQGNSA.